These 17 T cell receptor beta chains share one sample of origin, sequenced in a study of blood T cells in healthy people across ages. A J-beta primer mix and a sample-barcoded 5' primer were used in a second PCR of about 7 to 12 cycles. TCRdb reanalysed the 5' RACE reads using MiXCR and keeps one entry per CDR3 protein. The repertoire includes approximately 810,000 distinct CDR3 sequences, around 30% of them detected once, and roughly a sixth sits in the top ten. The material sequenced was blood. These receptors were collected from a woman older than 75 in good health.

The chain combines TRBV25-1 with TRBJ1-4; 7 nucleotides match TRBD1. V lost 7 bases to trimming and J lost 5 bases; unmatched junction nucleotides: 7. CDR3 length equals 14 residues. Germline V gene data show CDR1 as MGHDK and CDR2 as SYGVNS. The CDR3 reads CASNQDRPNEKLFF. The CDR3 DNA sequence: TGTGCCAGCAATCAGGACAGGCCGAATGAAAAACTGTTTTTT. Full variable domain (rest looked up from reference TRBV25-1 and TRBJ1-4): EADIYQTPRYLVIGTGKKITLECSQTMGHDKMYWYQQDPGMELHLIHYSYGVNSTEKGDLSSESTVSRIRTEHFPLTLESARPSHTSQYLCASNQDRPNEKLFFGSGTQLSVL.

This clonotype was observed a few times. CDR3 nucleotides: TGTGCCAGCAGCGTGGGACCACGTCACTATGGCTACACCTTC. Translation: CASSVGPRHYGYTF. The chain recombines TRBV5-8 with TRBJ1-2, with D maybe TRBD1 (5 bases). This CDR3 has 14 residues. V lost 4 bases, J lost 3 bases, and 13 bases lay in between. Per germline, CDR1 SGHTS and CDR2 YDEGEE.

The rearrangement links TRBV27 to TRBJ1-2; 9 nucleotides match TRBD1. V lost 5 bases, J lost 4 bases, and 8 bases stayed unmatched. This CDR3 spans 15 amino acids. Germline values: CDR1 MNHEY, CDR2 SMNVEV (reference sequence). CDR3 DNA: TGTGCCAGCAGTCCTCTGGGACAGGGCGGCTATGGCTACACCTTC. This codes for CASSPLGQGGYGYTF.

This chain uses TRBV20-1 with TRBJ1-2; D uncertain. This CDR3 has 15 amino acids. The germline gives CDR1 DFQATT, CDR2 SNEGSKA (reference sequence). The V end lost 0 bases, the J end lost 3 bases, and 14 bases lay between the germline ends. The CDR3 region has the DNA TGCAGTGCTAGAGATCCAGCAGATCTGTACTATGGCTACACCTTC. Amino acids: CSARDPADLYYGYTF.

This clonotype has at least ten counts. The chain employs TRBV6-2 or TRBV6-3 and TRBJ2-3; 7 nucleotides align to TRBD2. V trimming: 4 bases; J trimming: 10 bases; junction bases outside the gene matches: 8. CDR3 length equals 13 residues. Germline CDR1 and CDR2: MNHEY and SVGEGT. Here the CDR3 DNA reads TGTGCCAGCAGTTCTACCTCGGGAGGCCCGCAGTATTTT. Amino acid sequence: CASSSTSGGPQYF.

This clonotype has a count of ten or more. Here the CDR3 DNA reads TGCGCCAGCAGCTTGGCGCGTACTAGCGAGCCCGGCCCAGATACGCAGTATTTT. It yields the protein CASSLARTSEPGPDTQYF. The genes are TRBV5-1 and TRBJ2-3, with 7 bases fitting TRBD2. The CDR3 runs to 18 residues. The V and J ends lost 0 bases and 4 bases, in that order; junction bases with no gene match: 14. Germline CDR1 SGHRS, CDR2 YFSETQ.

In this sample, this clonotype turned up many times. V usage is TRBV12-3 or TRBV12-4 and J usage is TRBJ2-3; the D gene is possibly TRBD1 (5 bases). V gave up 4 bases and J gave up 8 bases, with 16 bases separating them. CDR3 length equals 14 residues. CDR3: CASSSRTPQGTQYF. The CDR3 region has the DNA TGTGCCAGCAGTTCAAGGACCCCGCAGGGTACGCAGTATTTT.

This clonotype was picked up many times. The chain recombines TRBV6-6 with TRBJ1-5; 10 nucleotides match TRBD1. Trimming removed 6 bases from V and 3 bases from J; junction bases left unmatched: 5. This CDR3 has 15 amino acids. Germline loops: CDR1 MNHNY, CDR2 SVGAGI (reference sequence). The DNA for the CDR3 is TGTGCCAGCAGCCTGACAGGGGGCCCCAATCAGCCCCAGCATTTT. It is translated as CASSLTGGPNQPQHF.

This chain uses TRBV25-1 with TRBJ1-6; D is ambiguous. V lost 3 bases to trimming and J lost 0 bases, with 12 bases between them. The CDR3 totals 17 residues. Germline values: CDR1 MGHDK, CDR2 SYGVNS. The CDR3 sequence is CASSDRSTSSYNSPLHF. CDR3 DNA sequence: TGTGCCAGCAGTGATCGGAGCACGAGCTCCTATAATTCACCCCTCCACTTT. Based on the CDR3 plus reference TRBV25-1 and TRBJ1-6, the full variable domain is EADIYQTPRYLVIGTGKKITLECSQTMGHDKMYWYQQDPGMELHLIHYSYGVNSTEKGDLSSESTVSRIRTEHFPLTLESARPSHTSQYLCASSDRSTSSYNSPLHFGNGTRLTVT.

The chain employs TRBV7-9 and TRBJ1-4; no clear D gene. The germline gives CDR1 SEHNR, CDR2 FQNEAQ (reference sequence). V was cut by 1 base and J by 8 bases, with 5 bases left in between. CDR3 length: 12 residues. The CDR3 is CASSLDTEKLFF. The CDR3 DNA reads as TGTGCCAGCAGCTTAGATACAGAAAAACTGTTTTTT.

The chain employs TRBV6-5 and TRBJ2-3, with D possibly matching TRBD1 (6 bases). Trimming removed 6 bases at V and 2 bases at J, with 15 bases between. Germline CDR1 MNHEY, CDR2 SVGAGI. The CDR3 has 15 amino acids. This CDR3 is CASRRTDSSTDTQYF. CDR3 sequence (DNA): TGTGCCAGCAGAAGGACAGATTCTTCCACAGATACGCAGTATTTT.

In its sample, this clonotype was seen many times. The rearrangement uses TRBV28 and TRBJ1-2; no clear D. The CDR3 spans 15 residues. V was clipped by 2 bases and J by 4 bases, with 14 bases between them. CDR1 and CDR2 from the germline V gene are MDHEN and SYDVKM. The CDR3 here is CASSLRATRFYGYTF. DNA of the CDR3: TGTGCCAGCAGTTTACGGGCCACCAGATTCTATGGCTACACCTTC.

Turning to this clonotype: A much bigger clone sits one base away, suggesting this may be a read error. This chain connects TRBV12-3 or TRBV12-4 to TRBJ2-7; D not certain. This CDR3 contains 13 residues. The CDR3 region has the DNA TGTGCCGGCAGTCCATCCGTAAGGTACGAGCAGTACTTC. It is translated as CAGSPSVRYEQYF.

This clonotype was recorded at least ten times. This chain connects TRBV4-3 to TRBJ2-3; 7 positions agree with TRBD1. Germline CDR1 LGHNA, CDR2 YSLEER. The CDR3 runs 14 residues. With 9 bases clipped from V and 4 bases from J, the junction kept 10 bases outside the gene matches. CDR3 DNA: TGCGCCAGTTCACAGGGGACCGGGTCAGATACGCAGTATTTT. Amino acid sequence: CASSQGTGSDTQYF.

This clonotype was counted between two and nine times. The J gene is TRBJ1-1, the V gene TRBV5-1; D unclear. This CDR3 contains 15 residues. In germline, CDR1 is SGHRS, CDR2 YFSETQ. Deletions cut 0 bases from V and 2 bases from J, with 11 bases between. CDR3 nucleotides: TGCGCCAGCAGCTTGGCTGGCAGGACTAACACTGAAGCTTTCTTT. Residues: CASSLAGRTNTEAFF.

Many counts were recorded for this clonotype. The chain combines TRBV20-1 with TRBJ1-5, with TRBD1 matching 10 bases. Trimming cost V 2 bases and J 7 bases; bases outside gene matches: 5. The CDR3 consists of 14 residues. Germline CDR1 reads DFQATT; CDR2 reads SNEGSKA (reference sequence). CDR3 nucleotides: TGCAGTGCTAGAAGGGGGGACAGGGGACAGCCCCAGCATTTT. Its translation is CSARRGDRGQPQHF.

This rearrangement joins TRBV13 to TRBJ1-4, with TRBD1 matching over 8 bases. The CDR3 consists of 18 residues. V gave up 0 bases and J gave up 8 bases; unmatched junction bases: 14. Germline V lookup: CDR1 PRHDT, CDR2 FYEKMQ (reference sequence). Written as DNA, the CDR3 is TGTGCCAGCAGCTTAGGCCACCGCCGACAGGGGAACATCGAAAAACTGTTTTTT. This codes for CASSLGHRRQGNIEKLFF.